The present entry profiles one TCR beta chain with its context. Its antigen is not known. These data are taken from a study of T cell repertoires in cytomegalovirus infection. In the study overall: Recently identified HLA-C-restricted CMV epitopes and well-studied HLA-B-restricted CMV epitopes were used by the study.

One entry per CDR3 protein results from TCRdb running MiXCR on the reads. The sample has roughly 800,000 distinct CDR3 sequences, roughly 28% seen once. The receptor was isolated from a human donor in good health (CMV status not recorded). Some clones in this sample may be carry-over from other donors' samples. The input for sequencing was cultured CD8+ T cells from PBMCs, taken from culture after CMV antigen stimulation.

CDR3 protein: CASSGGGSWLALDPSYNEQFF. CDR3 DNA: TGTGCCAGCAGCGGGGGAGGGAGCTGGCTAGCGTTAGATCCCTCCTACAATGAGCAGTTCTTC. The J gene is TRBJ2-1, the V gene TRBV7-4, with 7 bases lining up with TRBD2. V shed 5 bases and J 0 bases; nucleotides not matched to a gene: 22. Looked up from germline, CDR1 is SGHVT and CDR2 is SQSDAQ. The CDR3 has 21 residues. The complete variable domain, with remaining parts taken from reference TRBV7-4 and TRBJ2-1, reads GAGVSQSPRYKVAKRGRDVALRCDSISGHVTLYWYRQTLGQGSEVLTYSQSDAQRDKSGRPSGRFSAERPERSVSTLKIQRTEQGDSAVYLCASSGGGSWLALDPSYNEQFFGPGTRLTVL.